This TCR beta chain comes out of a study of T cell responses to AZD1222 COVID-19 vaccine (dated by TCRdb to 2020 to 2023). Turning to the overall study: AZD1222 recipients given second doses at about 4 weeks or at about 12 weeks were pooled, since spike-specific TCR depth and breadth were not found to differ between the two schedules. Trial participants were enrolled into age subgroups of 18-55, 56-69 and 70-plus years, which contained about 160, 30 and 59 TCR-sequenced participants, respectively. A total of 233 trial participants underwent TCR sequencing, of whom 207 received two doses of AZD1222 and 26 received two doses of the MenACWY control vaccine.

Taken from cysteine to phenylalanine, the CDR3 has 14 residues. The DNA shown is the 42-base CDR3, in frame from base 1. Per the germline V gene, WSHSY is the CDR1 and SAAADI is the CDR2. The V and J ends are trimmed by 5 bases and 0 bases, leaving 10 bases between them. Comment on this clone: Its antigen is still unknown. The sample holds no much larger clone one base away, and base qualities are not on file.

Overall study results and their limits: Spike-specific TCR breadth and depth rose significantly after two AZD1222 doses compared with day 0 and with MenACWY recipients. Only a handful of AZD1222 recipients were SARS-CoV-2 seropositive at baseline, limiting conclusions about previously exposed vaccinees. No day 14 peak-response samples were available, so repertoires were characterized only after the peak T cell response. Vaccine-associated CD4 TCRs spanned the whole spike protein, with dominant responses in regions 160-218 and 743-854. Most participants were white British and females outnumbered males, and the authors suggested that clonal diversity may have been underestimated. The 56-69-year group was small, and its depth increase did not reach significance, likely because of low power. Reportedly, almost half of the unique spike-specific TCRs recognized epitopes lying outside the regions that are mutated in the B.1.351 and B.1.1.7 variants.

The time point label on this specimen signifies: baseline before first vaccination. The vaccinee samples were drawn from two UK trials, COV001 and COV002, one of which was a single-blind randomized controlled phase 2/3 trial testing AZD1222 (ChAdOx1 nCoV-19) in healthy adults. For TCRbeta chain sequencing, PBMC samples were collected from trial participants at day 0 and at day 28 after the second dose. The CDR3 regions of human TCRbeta chains were analyzed by immunosequencing. The original methods were these. Repertoire TCRs were checked for matches against a reference library of SARS-CoV-2-specific TCRs that had been generated using the MIRA antigen-specificity platform. Breadth was defined as the fraction of unique TCRs that were SARS-CoV-2-associated. Depth was defined as the fraction of total T cells that were SARS-CoV-2-associated. Each spike-specific TCR was assigned to its reactive spike region and to a CD4 or CD8 class using the MIRA data. Log10-transformed breadth and depth values were compared by one-way ANOVA with Sidak's multiple comparisons tests. Here the immuneACCESS table is served through TCRdb, limited to in-frame sequences with V and J called. Missing clones are a known gap in these copies; in checked studies unresolved V genes cover under half, and the rest lacks a known reason. Clone size and the V and J calls come from that table; the DNA yielded D and trimming. The sample table contains some 99,000 clones; only one count was recorded for 91% of them. The ten largest clones capture roughly 7% of the sample.

The V gene is TRBV10-2 and the J gene is TRBJ1-1, with the D gene uncertain. The clonotype was recovered from an adult in good health. The sequencing used peripheral blood, collected on day 0 of AZD1222 vaccination. CDR3 reads: CASSISEMNTEAFF. DNA sequence: TGCGCCAGCAGTATCAGCGAAATGAACACTGAAGCTTTCTTT.